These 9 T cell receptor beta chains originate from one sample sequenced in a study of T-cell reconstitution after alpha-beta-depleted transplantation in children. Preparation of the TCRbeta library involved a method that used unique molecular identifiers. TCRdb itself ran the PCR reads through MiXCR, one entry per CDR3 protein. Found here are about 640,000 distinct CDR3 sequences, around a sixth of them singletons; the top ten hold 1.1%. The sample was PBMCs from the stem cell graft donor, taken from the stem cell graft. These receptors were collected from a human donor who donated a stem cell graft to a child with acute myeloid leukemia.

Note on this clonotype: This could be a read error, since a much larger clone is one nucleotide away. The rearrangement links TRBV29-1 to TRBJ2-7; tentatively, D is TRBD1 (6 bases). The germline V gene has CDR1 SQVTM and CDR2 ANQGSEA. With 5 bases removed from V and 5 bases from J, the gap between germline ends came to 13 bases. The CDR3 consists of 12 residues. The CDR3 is CSVLTQGDEQYF. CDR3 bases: TGCAGCGTTCTGACACAGGGTGACGAGCAGTACTTC.

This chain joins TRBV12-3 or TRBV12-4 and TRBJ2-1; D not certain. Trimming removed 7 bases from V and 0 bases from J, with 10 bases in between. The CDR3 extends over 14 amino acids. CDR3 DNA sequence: TGTGCCAGCAAAACGGTGACCTCCTACAATGAGCAGTTCTTC. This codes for CASKTVTSYNEQFF.

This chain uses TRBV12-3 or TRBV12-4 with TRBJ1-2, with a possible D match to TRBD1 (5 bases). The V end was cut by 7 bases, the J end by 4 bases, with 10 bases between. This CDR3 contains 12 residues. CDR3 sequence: CASTQGGYGYTF. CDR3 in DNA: TGTGCCAGCACCCAGGGAGGCTATGGCTACACCTTC.

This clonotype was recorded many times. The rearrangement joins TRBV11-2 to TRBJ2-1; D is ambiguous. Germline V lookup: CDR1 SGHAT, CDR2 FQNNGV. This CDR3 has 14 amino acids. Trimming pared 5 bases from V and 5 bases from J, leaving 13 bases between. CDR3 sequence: CASSRTLRDNEQFF. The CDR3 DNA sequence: TGTGCCAGCAGCCGAACTTTAAGGGACAATGAGCAGTTCTTC.

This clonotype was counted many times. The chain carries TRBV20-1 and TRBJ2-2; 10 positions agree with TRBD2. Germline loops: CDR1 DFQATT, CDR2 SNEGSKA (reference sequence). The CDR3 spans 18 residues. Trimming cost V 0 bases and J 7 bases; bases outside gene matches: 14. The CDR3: CSARDMFSASGGSGELFF. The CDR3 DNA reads TGCAGTGCTAGAGATATGTTTTCGGCTAGCGGGGGAAGCGGGGAGCTGTTTTTT.

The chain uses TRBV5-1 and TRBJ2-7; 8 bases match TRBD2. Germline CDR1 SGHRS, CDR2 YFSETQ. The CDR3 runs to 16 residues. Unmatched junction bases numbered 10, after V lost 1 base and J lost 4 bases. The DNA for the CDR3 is TGCGCCAGCAGCTTGTCAAGCGCGGGGGGATTGTACGAGCAGTACTTC. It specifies CASSLSSAGGLYEQYF.

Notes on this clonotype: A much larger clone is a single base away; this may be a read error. CDR3 DNA: TGCAGTGCTAGGTGGAGAACAAGTGAAGCTTTCTTT. Its translation is CSARWRTSEAFF. The chain has TRBV20-1 and TRBJ1-1; D unclear. Trimming took 3 bases from V and 7 from J, leaving 12 bases between them. CDR1 is DFQATT, CDR2 SNEGSKA, per germline (reference sequence). The CDR3 loop spans 12 amino acids.

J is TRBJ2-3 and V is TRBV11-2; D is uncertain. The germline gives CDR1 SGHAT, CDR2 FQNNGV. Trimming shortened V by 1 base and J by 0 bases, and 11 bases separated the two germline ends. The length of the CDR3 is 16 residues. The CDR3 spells CASSLVAIPSTDTQYF. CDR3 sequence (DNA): TGTGCCAGCAGCTTAGTGGCAATTCCTAGCACAGATACGCAGTATTTT.

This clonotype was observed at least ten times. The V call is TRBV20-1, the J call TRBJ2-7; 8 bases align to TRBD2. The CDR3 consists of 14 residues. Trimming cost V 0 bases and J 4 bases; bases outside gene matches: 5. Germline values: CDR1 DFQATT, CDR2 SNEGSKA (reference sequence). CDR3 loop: CSARDQASGYEQYF. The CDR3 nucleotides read TGCAGTGCTAGAGATCAGGCTAGCGGGTACGAGCAGTACTTC.